These 12 T cell receptor beta chains originate from one sample sequenced in a study of blood T cell repertoires in COVID-19. Assay used: immunoSEQ multiplex PCR; TCRdb lists only in-frame clones, some missing. The sample yields about 400,000 clones, about 90% seen once. The sequenced sample consisted of PBMCs or T cells enriched from blood (not recorded which). These receptors all stem from a woman in her twenties or thirties who had recovered from COVID-19.

The V call is TRBV29-1, the J call TRBJ1-1, with 11 nucleotides matching TRBD1. Losses at the gene ends were 4 bases for V and 6 bases for J; bases not matched to a gene: 10. CDR3 length: 15 residues. The V gene's germline CDR1 is SQVTM and CDR2 ANQGSEA. The CDR3 nucleotides are TGCAGCGTTGCTTTTGGACAGGGGGCATTGGCTGAAGCTTTCTTT. Protein product: CSVAFGQGALAEAFF.

This chain uses TRBV14 with TRBJ2-5; 8 bases are shared with TRBD2. Germline trimming cut 10 bases from V and 2 bases from J; bases unmatched to any gene: 9. The germline gives CDR1 SGHDN, CDR2 FVKESK. This CDR3 has 14 amino acids. CDR3 amino acids: CATSLAGTQETQYF. DNA of the CDR3: TGTGCCACCTCGTTAGCGGGGACTCAAGAGACCCAGTACTTC.

The rearrangement joins TRBV11-3 to TRBJ1-1; D remains ambiguous. This CDR3 has 13 amino acids. CDR1 is SGHNT, CDR2 YENEEA, per germline. Trimming left V 0 bases short and J 1 base short, with 3 bases between. The CDR3 nucleotides read TGTGCCAGCAGCTTAGACAAGAACACTGAAGCTTTCTTT. This codes for CASSLDKNTEAFF.

A remark on this clone: Because the CDR3's place on the DNA is in doubt, the DNA is left out and the CDR3 is given as listed by TCRdb. This chain links TRBV19 with TRBJ2-1; the table's D call, TRBD2, was not checked against the DNA. The germline V gene encodes CDR1 LNHDA and CDR2 SQIVND (reference sequence). The CDR3 extends over 18 residues, inclusive of both ends. CDR3 in amino acids: CASSIIFGAGSSYNEQFF.

V is TRBV28 and J is TRBJ2-5; the match to TRBD2 covers 8 bases. Germline CDR1 and CDR2: MDHEN and SYDVKM. Trimming took 3 bases from V and 5 from J; bases not matched to a gene: 8. This CDR3 has 15 amino acids. The CDR3 spells CASSFGGGGPETQYF. CDR3 nucleotide sequence: TGTGCCAGCAGTTTTGGGGGCGGGGGGCCGGAGACCCAGTACTTC.

The J gene is TRBJ1-3, the V gene TRBV28; the match to TRBD1 covers 7 bases. The junction had 7 bases not matched to a gene; V was cut back by 7 bases and J by 4 bases. Per germline, CDR1 MDHEN and CDR2 SYDVKM. CDR3 length: 14 amino acids. The CDR3 DNA is TGTGCCAGCACCGACACAGGGGTCGGAAACACCATATATTTT. This translates into CASTDTGVGNTIYF.

This chain uses TRBV4-1 with TRBJ2-1, with a tentative D call TRBD2 (5 bases). The CDR3 loop spans 15 amino acids. The germline CDR1 and CDR2 sequences are MGHRA and YSYEKL. V dropped 1 base and J dropped 9 bases, with 16 bases sitting between them. The CDR3 bases are TGCGCCAGCAGCCAAGCGGTCGGGGTAAAACTTGAGCAGTTCTTC. Translated, it gives CASSQAVGVKLEQFF.

The chain couples TRBV11-3 to TRBJ2-1; D unresolved. This CDR3 has 15 amino acids. Per germline, CDR1 SGHNT and CDR2 YENEEA. V gave up 3 bases and J gave up 4 bases, with 13 bases separating them. CDR3 amino acids: CASSFGAAEYNEQFF. CDR3 sequence (DNA): TGTGCCAGCAGCTTCGGCGCGGCTGAATACAATGAGCAGTTCTTC.

This clone has only one observation. Here the CDR3 DNA reads TGTGCCAGCAGCTTGGACACCTTCTCCTACGAGCAGTACTTC. Translated: CASSLDTFSYEQYF. The chain links TRBV7-2 to TRBJ2-7, with D perhaps matching TRBD1 (5 bases). Germline V gene sequence: CDR1 SGHTA, CDR2 FQGNSA. The V end was cut by 3 bases, the J end by 0 bases, with 9 bases between. The CDR3 is made up of 14 amino acids.

The V gene is TRBV3-1 (or the pseudogene TRBV3-2), the J gene TRBJ1-4, with D uncertain. V shed 1 base and J shed 8 bases, with 5 bases lying between them. CDR1 and CDR2 from the germline V gene are LGHDT and YNNKEL (reference sequence). The CDR3 length is 12 residues. The CDR3 loop is CASSQGAEKLFF. Here the CDR3 DNA reads TGTGCCAGCAGCCAAGGGGCGGAAAAACTGTTTTTT.

A remark on this clone: One junction end does not reproduce the germline sequence, and a read error may be involved. The J gene is TRBJ1-2, the V gene TRBV4-1, with D unclear. Germline values: CDR1 MGHRA, CDR2 YSYEKL. The CDR3 is made up of 15 amino acids. The CDR3 loop is CASSQADFMNYGHTF. CDR3 coding DNA: TGCGCCAGCAGCCAAGCGGACTTTATGAACTATGGCCACACCTTC.

The chain uses TRBV15 and TRBJ1-5; a possible D gene is TRBD1 (5 bases). Trimming left V 0 bases short and J 2 bases short, with 11 bases between. Germline assignment: CDR1 LNHNV and CDR2 YYDKDF (reference sequence). The CDR3 extends over 16 amino acids. The CDR3 bases are TGTGCCACCAGCAGAGACCAGGGACTTGGCAATCAGCCCCAGCATTTT. Its protein is CATSRDQGLGNQPQHF. Full variable domain (missing parts from reference TRBV15 and TRBJ1-5): DAMVIQNPRYQVTQFGKPVTLSCSQTLNHNVMYWYQQKSSQAPKLLFHYYDKDFNNEADTPDNFQSRRPNTSFCFLDIRSPGLGDTAMYLCATSRDQGLGNQPQHFGDGTRLSIL.